This passage covers 26 T cell receptor beta chains from one sample sequenced in a study of CD8 T cells in ankylosing spondylitis (dated by TCRdb to about 2017). Overall study outcomes, separate from this receptor: A TCR beta motif made up of several highly homologous amino acid variants appeared to be characteristic of blood from ankylosing spondylitis patients.

The library came from 5' RACE. The run used an Illumina HiSeq 2500. The public reads were run again by TCRdb, first through fastp at Q25 and then through MiXCR, and only productive beta chains were kept. Rows are unified per CDR3 protein, each entry keeping the most common DNA and genes. The sample table contains 800,000 to 900,000 distinct CDR3 sequences; only one count was recorded for over 9.5% of them. The top ten clonotypes cover 0.51% of the sample. These receptors' antigens are unknown. Sequenced material: blood, either unsorted or a sorted T cell fraction (not recorded which). These TCRs come from a male donor with ankylosing spondylitis.

This clonotype came up a few times. J is TRBJ1-1 and V is TRBV7-6; TRBD1 might be the D (5 bases). The CDR3 is made up of 16 amino acids. Trimming cost V 4 bases and J 1 base, with 16 bases left between them. Looked up from germline, CDR1 is SGHVS and CDR2 is FNYEAQ. The CDR3 here is CASSSDAGRTNTEAFF. Here the CDR3 DNA reads TGTGCCAGCAGCTCCGACGCGGGACGGACGAACACTGAAGCTTTCTTT. The full variable domain, in which reference TRBV7-6 and TRBJ1-1 provide the parts outside the CDR3, is GAGVSQSPRYKVTKRGQDVALRCDPISGHVSLYWYRQALGQGPEFLTYFNYEAQQDKSGLPNDRFSAERPEGSISTLTIQRTEQRDSAMYRCASSSDAGRTNTEAFFGQGTRLTVV.

The chain uses TRBV7-9 and TRBJ1-4, with TRBD1 matching 10 bases. The length of the CDR3 is 16 residues. The junction had 11 bases not matched to a gene; V was cut back by 5 bases and J by 8 bases. Germline-derived CDR1 and CDR2 are SEHNR and FQNEAQ (reference sequence). The CDR3 region has the DNA TGTGCCAGCAGCCGGAGTCGACAGGGGGCCGAAGAAAAACTGTTTTTT. Translated, it gives CASSRSRQGAEEKLFF. Full variable domain (missing parts from reference TRBV7-9 and TRBJ1-4): DTGVSQNPRHKITKRGQNVTFRCDPISEHNRLYWYRQTLGQGPEFLTYFQNEAQLEKSRLLSDRFSAERPKGSFSTLEIQRTEQGDSAMYLCASSRSRQGAEEKLFFGSGTQLSVL.

The chain employs TRBV2 and TRBJ2-1; possible D gene TRBD1, 6 bases. CDR1 and CDR2 (germline): SNHLY, FYNNEI. The V end was cut by 8 bases, the J end by 3 bases, with 14 bases between. The CDR3 contains 14 residues. CDR3 in amino acids: CASGSDRGYNEQFF. The CDR3 DNA reads as TGTGCCAGCGGTTCGGACAGAGGCTACAATGAGCAGTTCTTC.

This clonotype was detected only a few times. This chain joins TRBV6-1 and TRBJ1-1; D gene ambiguous. The germline gives CDR1 MNHNS, CDR2 SASEGT. Trimming took 4 bases from V and 3 from J, leaving 9 bases between them. The CDR3 is made up of 13 amino acids. This CDR3 reads CASSVREDTEAFF. Here the CDR3 DNA reads TGTGCCAGCAGTGTAAGGGAGGACACTGAAGCTTTCTTT.

The chain recombines TRBV11-2 with TRBJ2-2; unclear D gene. The V end lost 2 bases, the J end lost 7 bases, and 14 bases lay between the germline ends. This CDR3 region has 15 residues. Germline-derived CDR1 and CDR2 are SGHAT and FQNNGV. CDR3 amino acids: CASSLQPSAGGELFF. The CDR3 DNA is TGTGCCAGCAGCTTACAACCGTCGGCAGGCGGGGAGCTGTTTTTT.

This clonotype has just a few counts. This chain uses TRBV5-1 with TRBJ2-1; 11 nucleotides line up with TRBD2. V lost 2 bases to trimming and J lost 0 bases; unmatched junction nucleotides: 10. This CDR3 has 19 residues. CDR1 SGHRS and CDR2 YFSETQ come from the germline V gene. The CDR3 loop reads CASSFLAGGTGSSYNEQFF. The CDR3 coding sequence is TGCGCCAGCAGCTTTCTAGCGGGGGGTACCGGGAGCTCCTACAATGAGCAGTTCTTC.

The chain has TRBV5-5 and TRBJ2-7; no clear D. V was pared by 4 bases and J by 3 bases, with 14 bases between. This CDR3 region has 14 residues. CDR1 SGHKS and CDR2 YYEKEE come from the germline V gene (reference sequence). Here the CDR3 DNA reads TGTGCCAGCAGCGCTAGGCCAACTGGCTACGAGCAGTACTTC. Residues: CASSARPTGYEQYF.

This clonotype was observed a few times. The chain links TRBV28 to TRBJ2-4; D remains unclear. The CDR3 covers 13 residues. Germline V gene lookup returns CDR1 MDHEN and CDR2 SYDVKM. Trimming removed 4 bases at V and 9 bases at J, with 13 bases between. CDR3: CASSSPGSGIQYF. For the CDR3, the DNA is TGTGCCAGCAGTTCCCCGGGTAGTGGCATTCAGTACTTC.

V and J are TRBV18 and TRBJ2-2; no clear D. Deletions cut 3 bases from V and 4 bases from J, with 9 bases between. Germline CDR1 reads KGHSH; CDR2 reads LQKENI. The CDR3 sequence is 14 residues long. The CDR3 DNA reads as TGTGCCAGCTCACCTGGGATCCTCACCGGGGAGCTGTTTTTT. Residues: CASSPGILTGELFF.

V usage is TRBV28 and J usage is TRBJ2-7; a weak D match, TRBD2 (7 bases). Per germline, CDR1 MDHEN and CDR2 SYDVKM. Trimming left V 3 bases short and J 7 bases short, with 25 bases between. CDR3 length: 17 residues. The DNA for the CDR3 is TGTGCCAGCAGTTTCCTTGGGGGCGGGAGAAGTCCTGGTGAGCAGTACTTC. Encoded protein: CASSFLGGGRSPGEQYF.

CDR3 in DNA: TGTGCCAGCAGTTTTATGGTGGACCTGGCAGAGACCCAGTACTTC. Encoded protein: CASSFMVDLAETQYF. This chain connects TRBV12-3 or TRBV12-4 to TRBJ2-5; D not resolved. V was trimmed by 3 bases and J by 4 bases, leaving 15 bases between them. The CDR3 covers 15 residues.

In this sample, this clonotype turned up a few times. This sequence joins TRBV20-1 and TRBJ2-7; TRBD2 might be the D (6 bases). V lost 0 bases to trimming and J lost 6 bases, with 12 bases between them. This CDR3 contains 13 residues. Per the germline V gene, CDR1 is DFQATT and CDR2 is SNEGSKA (reference sequence). The CDR3 region is CSARDQRGGEQYF. The CDR3 region has the DNA TGCAGTGCTAGAGACCAAAGGGGAGGCGAGCAGTACTTC.

The table lists this clonotype with a few counts. The J gene is TRBJ2-3, the V gene TRBV4-3; D call uncertain. V lost 1 base to trimming and J lost 1 base, with 12 bases between them. The CDR3 is 16 residues long. Germline values: CDR1 LGHNA, CDR2 YSLEER. This CDR3 is CASSQGASRGTDTQYF. CDR3 nucleotides: TGCGCCAGCAGCCAAGGGGCGAGTAGGGGCACAGATACGCAGTATTTT.

Only a few counts were recorded for this clonotype. V is TRBV28 and J is TRBJ1-6; D is unresolved. The CDR3 runs to 12 residues. V was cut by 7 bases and J by 6 bases, with 7 bases left in between. From germline, CDR1 is MDHEN and CDR2 SYDVKM. The CDR3 region is CASKTANSPLHF. In DNA, the CDR3 is TGTGCCAGCAAAACAGCTAATTCACCCCTCCACTTT.

This clonotype appeared many times. V gene TRBV5-5 combines with J gene TRBJ1-2; D is perhaps TRBD1 (6 bases). V lost 2 bases and J 2 bases, leaving 10 bases between the germline ends. CDR3 length: 14 residues. Per the germline V gene, CDR1 is SGHKS and CDR2 is YYEKEE (reference sequence). The CDR3 spells CASSFQGRNYGYTF. The CDR3 DNA reads TGTGCCAGCAGCTTTCAGGGGCGCAACTATGGCTACACCTTC. The whole variable domain, remainder taken from reference TRBV5-5 and TRBJ1-2, is DAGVTQSPTHLIKTRGQQVTLRCSPISGHKSVSWYQQVLGQGPQFIFQYYEKEERGRGNFPDRFSARQFPNYSSELNVNALLLGDSALYLCASSFQGRNYGYTFGSGTRLTVV.

V usage is TRBV9 and J usage is TRBJ2-1; 9 bases line up with TRBD1. The CDR3 totals 15 residues. CDR1 is SGDLS, CDR2 YYNGEE, per germline. J lost 7 bases, V lost 4 bases, and 9 bases had no gene match. CDR3 in amino acids: CASSQTGGAWNEQFF. The CDR3 DNA follows: TGTGCCAGCAGCCAAACAGGGGGCGCATGGAATGAGCAGTTCTTC. Full variable domain (remainder filled in from reference TRBV9 and TRBJ2-1): DSGVTQTPKHLITATGQRVTLRCSPRSGDLSVYWYQQSLDQGLQFLIQYYNGEERAKGNILERFSAQQFPDLHSELNLSSLELGDSALYFCASSQTGGAWNEQFFGPGTRLTVL.

This clonotype was observed many times. V is TRBV7-2 and J is TRBJ2-1; D not resolved. Germline values: CDR1 SGHTA, CDR2 FQGNSA. V dropped 0 bases and J dropped 2 bases, with 5 bases sitting between them. The CDR3 runs 14 residues. The CDR3 region has the DNA TGTGCCAGCAGCTTAGCCACAGCCTACAATGAGCAGTTCTTC. Translating it yields CASSLATAYNEQFF.

This clonotype was seen only a few times. The CDR3 region has the DNA TGCAGTGGAGCCCCCGGGGTGAACACCGGGGAGCTGTTTTTT. This sequence encodes CSGAPGVNTGELFF. The J gene is TRBJ2-2, the V gene TRBV20-1, with a weak D call TRBD2 (5 bases). CDR1 is DFQATT, CDR2 SNEGSKA, per germline (reference sequence). Trimming stripped 7 bases from V and 1 base from J, with 13 bases between. The CDR3 spans 14 residues.

The chain joins TRBV25-1 to TRBJ1-1, with 7 bases matching TRBD1. The CDR3 contains 17 residues. Germline CDR1 and CDR2: MGHDK and SYGVNS. The V gene end was trimmed by 1 base and the J gene end by 0 bases; junction bases not matched to a gene: 8. DNA for the CDR3: TGTGCCAGCAGTGAATGGCGGGCAGGGGGGATGAACACTGAAGCTTTCTTT. Amino acids: CASSEWRAGGMNTEAFF.

This clonotype was counted a few times. V usage is TRBV6-1 and J usage is TRBJ1-5; D unresolved. The CDR3 spans 11 residues. The germline gives CDR1 MNHNS, CDR2 SASEGT. The V gene lost 2 bases and the J gene lost 4 bases, with 0 bases spanning the gap. The CDR3 DNA reads as TGTGCCAGCAGTGAAAATCAGCCCCAGCATTTT. Its translation is CASSENQPQHF.

This clonotype was seen only a few times. This chain links TRBV5-1 with TRBJ2-2, with TRBD2 as a possible D gene (5 bases). V was cut by 3 bases and J by 7 bases, with 10 bases left in between. The CDR3 has 13 residues. The germline V gene has CDR1 SGHRS and CDR2 YFSETQ. In DNA form, the CDR3 reads TGCGCCAGCAGCTCGGACTCGTACGGGGAGCTGTTTTTT. This translates into CASSSDSYGELFF.

The V call is TRBV6-4, the J call TRBJ2-2; TRBD2 might be the D (6 bases). CDR1 MRHNA and CDR2 SNTAGT come from the germline V gene. The CDR3 is 15 residues long. Trimming stripped 5 bases from V and 1 base from J, with 11 bases between. Here the CDR3 reads CASSRDWKNTGELFF. CDR3 in DNA: TGTGCCAGCAGTAGGGACTGGAAGAACACCGGGGAGCTGTTTTTT.

The V call is TRBV15, the J call TRBJ2-7, with D possibly TRBD2 on 5 matching bases. The CDR3 has 14 amino acids. Trimming shortened V by 0 bases and J by 3 bases, and 9 bases separated the two germline ends. The germline gives CDR1 LNHNV, CDR2 YYDKDF (reference sequence). CDR3 sequence: CATSRDLEVYEQYF. Here the CDR3 DNA reads TGTGCCACCAGCAGAGATTTGGAGGTCTACGAGCAGTACTTC.

This clonotype was recorded many times. The chain employs TRBV20-1 and TRBJ1-6; unclear D gene. Germline V CDR1 and CDR2: DFQATT, SNEGSKA (reference sequence). V gave up 0 bases and J gave up 5 bases, with 8 bases separating them. The CDR3 extends over 14 amino acids. The CDR3 region is CSAREGRNNSPLHF. As DNA, the CDR3 is TGCAGTGCTAGAGAAGGACGGAATAATTCACCCCTCCACTTT.

This clonotype has a single count. The chain employs TRBV10-3 and TRBJ1-2, with 7 bases aligning to TRBD1. Trimming removed 4 bases from V and 13 bases from J; junction bases left unmatched: 6. Germline lookup yields CDR1 ENHRY and CDR2 SYGVKD. The CDR3 spans 11 residues. The CDR3 loop reads CAISGGTDCTF. The CDR3 DNA is TGTGCCATCAGTGGCGGGACAGATTGCACCTTC.

This rearrangement joins TRBV27 to TRBJ1-4; D unresolved. CDR1 MNHEY and CDR2 SMNVEV come from the germline V gene (reference sequence). V lost 6 bases to trimming and J lost 7 bases, with 18 bases between them. This CDR3 spans 15 amino acids. The CDR3 protein is CASSTDGRAGEKLFF. DNA for the CDR3: TGTGCCAGCAGCACCGACGGCCGGGCAGGTGAAAAACTGTTTTTT. The full variable domain, completed using reference TRBV27 and TRBJ1-4, is EAQVTQNPRYLITVTGKKLTVTCSQNMNHEYMSWYRQDPGLGLRQIYYSMNVEVTDKGDVPEGYKVSRKEKRNFPLILESPSPNQTSLYFCASSTDGRAGEKLFFGSGTQLSVL.